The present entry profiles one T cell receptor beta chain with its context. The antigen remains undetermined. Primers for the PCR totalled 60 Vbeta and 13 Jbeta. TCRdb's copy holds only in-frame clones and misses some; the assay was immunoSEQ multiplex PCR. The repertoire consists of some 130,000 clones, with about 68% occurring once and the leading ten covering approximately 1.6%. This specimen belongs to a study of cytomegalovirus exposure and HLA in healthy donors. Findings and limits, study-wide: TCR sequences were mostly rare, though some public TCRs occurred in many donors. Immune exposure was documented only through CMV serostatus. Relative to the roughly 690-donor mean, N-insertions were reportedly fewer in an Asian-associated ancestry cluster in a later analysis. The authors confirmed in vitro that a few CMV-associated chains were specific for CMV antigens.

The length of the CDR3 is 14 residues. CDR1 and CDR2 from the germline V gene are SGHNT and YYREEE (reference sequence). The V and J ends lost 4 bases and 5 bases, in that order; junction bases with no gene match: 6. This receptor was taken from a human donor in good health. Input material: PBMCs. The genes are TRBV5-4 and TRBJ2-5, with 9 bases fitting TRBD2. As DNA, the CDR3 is TGTGCCAGCAGCCATAGCGGGAGTAGCGAGACCCAGTACTTC. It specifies CASSHSGSSETQYF. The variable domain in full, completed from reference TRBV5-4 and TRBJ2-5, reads ETGVTQSPTHLIKTRGQQVTLRCSSQSGHNTVSWYQQALGQGPQFIFQYYREEENGRGNFPPRFSGLQFPNYSSELNVNALELDDSALYLCASSHSGSSETQYFGPGTRLLVL.